The clone carrying this TCR beta chain was observed a few times. Antigen specificity is unknown. CDR3 length equals 16 residues. From germline, CDR1 is SNHLY and CDR2 FYNNEI. The V and J ends lost 3 bases and 0 bases respectively, with 13 bases between them. This sample is drawn from a study of T cells after yellow fever vaccination. Background on the study: The fractions with low cell numbers were processed using SMART-Seq v4 Ultra Low Input.

Universal primer sites and UMIs were introduced during 5'RACE template-switching synthesis of TCR cDNA. TCRdb re-analysed the 5' RACE reads in MiXCR, keeping a single row per CDR3 protein. The sample consists of 300,000 to 450,000 distinct CDR3 sequences, around 6.5% of them appearing once. Study-wide findings and caveats: Sorted repertoires could include abundant contaminating clonotypes from bulk cells. The booster saw the reappearance of most primary-vaccination clones (approximately 96% CD4, 88% CD8).

The J gene is TRBJ2-3, the V gene TRBV2; D is unclear. Sequencing was performed on PBMCs, taken 5 days after the yellow fever booster vaccination. This receptor was obtained from a man in his thirties or forties who received the YFV17D yellow fever vaccine. Here the CDR3 reads CASSDPKVDSTDTQYF. DNA of the CDR3: TGTGCCAGCAGTGACCCCAAGGTGGACAGCACAGATACGCAGTATTTT.